These 10 T cell receptor beta chains were sequenced from one sample in a study of T cell responses to AZD1222 COVID-19 vaccine (dated by TCRdb to 2020 to 2023). Library creation used the immunoSEQ multiplex PCR assay. Here the immuneACCESS table is served through TCRdb, limited to in-frame sequences with V and J called. Missing clones are a known gap in these copies; in checked studies unresolved V genes cover under half, and the rest lacks a known reason. The table for this sample shows about 140,000 clones. The ten largest clones represent 2.2% of the sample. Taken with the paper, the label for time point translates to: baseline before first vaccination. The sequenced sample consisted of peripheral blood. The receptors come from an adult in good health.

This chain links TRBV13 with TRBJ1-1; a weak D match, TRBD1 (6 bases). Trimming left V 0 bases short and J 4 bases short, with 9 bases between. CDR1 is PRHDT, CDR2 FYEKMQ, per germline (reference sequence). The CDR3 runs 14 residues. The chain's CDR3 is CASSLGDRITEAFF. DNA for the CDR3: TGTGCCAGCAGCTTAGGGGACAGAATCACTGAAGCTTTCTTT.

The gene calls are TRBV29-1 and TRBJ1-1; D possibly corresponds to TRBD1 (5 bases). This CDR3 has 13 residues. V was cut by 6 bases and J by 10 bases, with 21 bases left in between. Looked up from germline, CDR1 is SQVTM and CDR2 is ANQGSEA. The CDR3 region is CSVPGGGYGVAFF. CDR3 DNA sequence: TGCAGCGTCCCCGGCGGGGGATACGGTGTAGCTTTCTTT.

The V and J genes are TRBV5-1 and TRBJ2-3; TRBD2 matches at 7 bases. This CDR3 has 16 residues. The junction had 9 bases not matched to a gene; V was cut back by 0 bases and J by 5 bases. Germline V CDR1 and CDR2: SGHRS, YFSETQ. The CDR3 spells CASSLEGLGGRDTQYF. CDR3 nucleotide sequence: TGCGCCAGCAGCTTGGAAGGTCTGGGGGGGAGAGATACGCAGTATTTT.

CDR3 DNA sequence: TGTGCCAGCAGTTTAACAGGGGGGGATGGCTACACCTTC. Translated, it gives CASSLTGGDGYTF. The rearrangement links TRBV6-5 to TRBJ1-2; 8 nucleotides align to TRBD1. CDR3 size: 13 residues. Losses at the gene ends were 4 bases for V and 6 bases for J; bases not matched to a gene: 4. CDR1 and CDR2 (germline): MNHEY, SVGAGI.

V is TRBV11-2 and J is TRBJ2-1; 10 bases match TRBD1. The CDR3 is 16 residues long. The germline CDR1 and CDR2 sequences are SGHAT and FQNNGV. V lost 4 bases and J lost 4; bases outside the gene matches: 7. This chain's CDR3 is CASSSLTGGRYNEQFF. CDR3 nucleotides: TGTGCCAGCAGCTCTTTGACAGGGGGCAGGTACAATGAGCAGTTCTTC.

V usage is TRBV4-2 and J usage is TRBJ1-1, with TRBD1 as a possible D gene (5 bases). From germline, CDR1 is LGHNA and CDR2 YNFKEQ. CDR3 length: 16 residues. Trimming shortened V by 3 bases and J by 5 bases, and 19 bases separated the two germline ends. CDR3 region: CASSQGVESGSTEAFF. The CDR3 DNA follows: TGTGCCAGCAGCCAGGGGGTGGAGTCAGGGAGTACTGAAGCTTTCTTT.

The chain has TRBV4-1 and TRBJ1-3, with no clear D. This CDR3 contains 16 residues. Germline V gene lookup returns CDR1 MGHRA and CDR2 YSYEKL. V lost 1 base and J 1 base, leaving 11 bases between the germline ends. The CDR3 loop reads CASSQVDNYSGNTIYF. CDR3 coding DNA: TGCGCCAGCAGCCAAGTAGACAATTATTCTGGAAACACCATATATTTT.

This sequence joins TRBV6-5 and TRBJ2-1; 9 bases map to TRBD1. CDR3 length: 13 amino acids. Germline assignment: CDR1 MNHEY and CDR2 SVGAGI. J lost 9 bases, V lost 8 bases, and 8 bases had no gene match. The CDR3 region has the DNA TGTGCCAGCTGGGACAGGGATTACGGTGAGCAGTTCTTC. As protein: CASWDRDYGEQFF.

The chain uses TRBV28 and TRBJ1-1; 7 nucleotides line up with TRBD1. The ends lost 7 bases at V and 0 bases at J; junction bases unmatched: 8. There are 15 residues in the CDR3. Germline CDR1 reads MDHEN; CDR2 reads SYDVKM. The CDR3 is CASTRWTGLNTEAFF. CDR3 nucleotides: TGTGCCAGCACTCGGTGGACAGGTTTGAACACTGAAGCTTTCTTT.

The CDR3 DNA is TGTGCCAGCAGCCCTGCACGACAAGAGACCCAGTACTTC. This translates into CASSPARQETQYF. The chain recombines TRBV7-6 with TRBJ2-5; D unresolved. The germline V gene has CDR1 SGHVS and CDR2 FNYEAQ. V was pared by 5 bases and J by 2 bases, with 9 bases between. This CDR3 has 13 residues. The whole variable domain, remainder taken from reference TRBV7-6 and TRBJ2-5, is GAGVSQSPRYKVTKRGQDVALRCDPISGHVSLYWYRQALGQGPEFLTYFNYEAQQDKSGLPNDRFSAERPEGSISTLTIQRTEQRDSAMYRCASSPARQETQYFGPGTRLLVL.